Each of the 13 T cell receptor beta chains below was sequenced from the same sample in a study of CD8 T cells in Susac syndrome. The RNA, about 0.5 to 1 ug, was put through reverse transcription using random hexamers. TCRdb re-called the immunoSEQ multiplex PCR reads through MiXCR, storing one row per CDR3 protein. Here the sample spans about 180,000 distinct CDR3 sequences, around 94% being singletons. Material: CD4+ T cells from PBMCs. The receptors here all came from a human donor with Susac syndrome.

This chain connects TRBV7-2 to TRBJ2-5; no firm D call. V shed 4 bases and J shed 1 base, with 10 bases lying between them. From germline, CDR1 is SGHTA and CDR2 FQGNSA. The CDR3 has 14 residues. CDR3 loop: CASSSPWGQETQYF. The CDR3 coding sequence is TGTGCCAGCAGCTCACCTTGGGGCCAAGAGACCCAGTACTTC.

V gene TRBV24-1 combines with J gene TRBJ2-1; TRBD1 agrees at 7 bases. The CDR3 contains 16 residues. Germline trimming cut 1 base from V and 6 bases from J; bases unmatched to any gene: 8. Germline CDR1 is KGHDR and CDR2 is SFDVKD. DNA for the CDR3: TGTGCCACCAGTGATTTCGCCAGGGGGTTTGGCAATGAGCAGTTCTTC. It specifies CATSDFARGFGNEQFF.

The gene calls are TRBV29-1 and TRBJ1-2; the D gene is possibly TRBD1 (6 bases). Per the germline V gene, CDR1 is SQVTM and CDR2 is ANQGSEA. This CDR3 is 13 amino acids long. Trimming pared 4 bases from V and 6 bases from J, leaving 15 bases between. The DNA for the CDR3 is TGCAGCGTTGGGGGGGGCTTAGGGGATGGCTACACCTTC. Translation gives CSVGGGLGDGYTF.

The gene calls are TRBV29-1 and TRBJ1-2, with D tentatively TRBD1 (5 bases). Germline V gene data show CDR1 as SQVTM and CDR2 as ANQGSEA. The CDR3 runs to 11 residues. V dropped 2 bases and J dropped 11 bases, with 12 bases sitting between them. This chain's CDR3 is CSVESDNVYTF. The DNA for the CDR3 is TGCAGCGTTGAATCGGACAATGTGTACACCTTC.

The chain has TRBV25-1 and TRBJ2-3; perhaps D is TRBD1 or TRBD2 (6 bases each). This CDR3 has 13 amino acids. Germline V CDR1 and CDR2: MGHDK, SYGVNS. V gave up 9 bases and J gave up 4 bases, with 14 bases separating them. Written as DNA, the CDR3 is TGTGCCAGGAAGGGGGGAACCGCAGATACGCAGTATTTT. Its translation: CARKGGTADTQYF.

V is TRBV15 and J is TRBJ1-6; the match to TRBD1 covers 8 bases. The germline gives CDR1 LNHNV, CDR2 YYDKDF (reference sequence). The CDR3 is made up of 14 amino acids. The V gene end was trimmed by 3 bases and the J gene end by 10 bases; junction bases not matched to a gene: 5. The DNA of the CDR3 is TGTGCCACCAGCAGGACAGGGGTAAGCTCACCCCTCCACTTT. Translating gives CATSRTGVSSPLHF.

This clonotype showed up just once. V usage is TRBV6-1 and J usage is TRBJ2-4; TRBD2 is a possible D gene (5 bases). CDR1 and CDR2 from the germline V gene are MNHNS and SASEGT. CDR3 length: 17 residues. V lost 5 bases to trimming and J lost 3 bases, with 20 bases between them. The CDR3 here is CASSRTRTGYGKNIQYF. CDR3 bases: TGTGCCAGCAGTCGAACGCGGACGGGGTATGGCAAAAACATTCAGTACTTC.

The chain uses TRBV27 and TRBJ1-1, with a tentative D call TRBD1 (5 bases). Between the trimmed V and J ends, which lost 3 bases and 0 bases, there was a span of 11 bases. The CDR3 is 15 residues long. Per the germline V gene, CDR1 is MNHEY and CDR2 is SMNVEV (reference sequence). The CDR3 DNA reads as TGTGCCAGCAGTTTGACAGTGAACATGAACACTGAAGCTTTCTTT. Its translation is CASSLTVNMNTEAFF.

J is TRBJ1-2 and V is TRBV2; unclear D gene. Trimming shortened V by 4 bases and J by 6 bases, and 12 bases separated the two germline ends. Germline lookup yields CDR1 SNHLY and CDR2 FYNNEI. There are 13 residues in the CDR3. CDR3 in amino acids: CASSASKADGYTF. In DNA form, the CDR3 reads TGTGCCAGCAGTGCCTCGAAAGCGGATGGCTACACCTTC.

In DNA form, the CDR3 reads TGCAGTGCTGGGGGGAGCGGGTCGGAGACCCAGTACTTC. It yields the protein CSAGGSGSETQYF. V usage is TRBV20-1 and J usage is TRBJ2-5; weak D call: TRBD2 (6 bases). There are 13 residues in the CDR3. Trimming pared 5 bases from V and 5 bases from J, leaving 15 bases between. In germline, CDR1 is DFQATT, CDR2 SNEGSKA (reference sequence).

The rearrangement links TRBV4-1 to TRBJ1-1; 10 nucleotides line up with TRBD1. The junction had 7 bases not matched to a gene; V was cut back by 4 bases and J by 5 bases. CDR1 MGHRA and CDR2 YSYEKL come from the germline V gene. The CDR3 sequence is 15 residues long. The CDR3 DNA is TGCGCCAGCAGCCTCGGACAGGGGGGGTTTACTGAAGCTTTCTTT. This gives the protein CASSLGQGGFTEAFF.

The chain joins TRBV27 to TRBJ2-3; a weak D match, TRBD2 (6 bases). Germline-derived CDR1 and CDR2 are MNHEY and SMNVEV (reference sequence). The CDR3 runs to 12 residues. Deletions cut 4 bases from V and 8 bases from J, with 10 bases between. Here the CDR3 reads CASSSRGGTQYF. CDR3 DNA: TGTGCCAGCAGTTCTAGGGGAGGTACGCAGTATTTT.

The rearrangement joins TRBV20-1 to TRBJ2-1; 9 bases agree with TRBD2. Trimming removed 4 bases from V and 4 bases from J; junction bases left unmatched: 5. CDR1 is DFQATT, CDR2 SNEGSKA, per germline (reference sequence). The CDR3 has 14 amino acids. The CDR3 DNA reads TGCAGTGCTACGGGACTAGCCGTGTACAATGAGCAGTTCTTC. Translating gives CSATGLAVYNEQFF.